Below are 16 T cell receptor beta chains sequenced from a single sample in a study of blood T cell repertoires in COVID-19. Assay: immunoSEQ multiplex PCR; the TCRdb copy retains only in-frame clones and omits some. The data hold about 260,000 clones, with 75% to 90% observed a single time. Sequencing input: peripheral blood. The receptor source for this set is a middle-aged woman who had recovered from COVID-19.

The chain employs TRBV7-2 and TRBJ2-4; 8 bases agree with TRBD1. Germline V lookup: CDR1 SGHTA, CDR2 FQGNSA. Trimming took 5 bases from V and 6 from J; bases not matched to a gene: 6. The CDR3 totals 14 residues. In nucleotides, the CDR3 is TGTGCCAGCAGCCCAGACAGGGGAGGAAACATTCAGTACTTC. The encoded protein is CASSPDRGGNIQYF.

The CDR3 is CASSHTPGNEQFF. Here the CDR3 DNA reads TGTGCCAGCAGCCACACGCCGGGGAATGAGCAGTTCTTC. This chain links TRBV3-1 (or the pseudogene TRBV3-2) with TRBJ2-1; possible D gene TRBD2, 5 bases. Trimming removed 3 bases from V and 7 bases from J, with 10 bases in between. The germline CDR1 and CDR2 sequences are LGHDT and YNNKEL (reference sequence). The CDR3 spans 13 residues.

The chain links TRBV20-1 to TRBJ1-1; D is possibly TRBD1 (5 bases). This CDR3 region has 11 residues. Germline CDR1 is DFQATT and CDR2 is SNEGSKA (reference sequence). The V and J ends lost 6 bases and 11 bases respectively, with 16 bases between them. The CDR3 loop is CSARSQGYAFF. CDR3 bases: TGCAGTGCCCGATCTCAGGGCTATGCTTTCTTT.

This clone was observed once. The chain has TRBV19 and TRBJ1-1, with a tentative D call TRBD1 (5 bases). The CDR3 spans 14 residues. Looked up from germline, CDR1 is LNHDA and CDR2 is SQIVND (reference sequence). Between the trimmed V and J ends, which lost 7 bases and 3 bases, there was a span of 15 bases. In nucleotides, the CDR3 is TGTGCCAGTACCCCTTGGGGCACTGACACTGAAGCTTTCTTT. Encoded protein: CASTPWGTDTEAFF.

This clone was picked up a small number of times. The V call is TRBV5-1, the J call TRBJ1-4, with 8 bases matching TRBD1. Germline V gene sequence: CDR1 SGHRS, CDR2 YFSETQ. The V and J ends lost 0 bases and 7 bases, in that order; junction bases with no gene match: 2. The CDR3 consists of 14 residues. Written as DNA, the CDR3 is TGCGCCAGCAGCTTGGACAGGGGGAGTGAAAAACTGTTTTTT. It is translated as CASSLDRGSEKLFF.

In its sample, this clone was seen a few times. The J gene is TRBJ2-3, the V gene TRBV11-3; tentative D call: TRBD2 (5 bases). V was pared by 1 base and J by 3 bases, with 11 bases between. The germline CDR1 and CDR2 sequences are SGHNT and YENEEA. This CDR3 spans 15 amino acids. The CDR3 DNA reads as TGTGCCAGCAGCTTAGGTTCTAGCCAGACAGATACGCAGTATTTT. It yields the protein CASSLGSSQTDTQYF.

The V gene is TRBV5-5, the J gene TRBJ2-7, with 10 positions matching TRBD1. The CDR3 runs to 14 residues. V was pared by 4 bases and J by 2 bases, with 3 bases of the junction left unmatched. Looked up from germline, CDR1 is SGHKS and CDR2 is YYEKEE (reference sequence). The CDR3 is CASSQGTGAYEQYF. The CDR3 coding sequence is TGTGCCAGCAGCCAAGGGACAGGGGCCTACGAGCAGTACTTC.

The genes are TRBV30 and TRBJ1-4; D possibly corresponds to TRBD1 (5 bases). In germline, CDR1 is GTSNPN, CDR2 SVGIG (reference sequence). Trimming took off 2 bases at V and 7 bases at J, with 14 bases between the two ends. This CDR3 comprises 14 residues. The CDR3 reads CAWSSGGTGEKLFF. The CDR3 nucleotides are TGTGCCTGGAGTTCAGGCGGGACCGGTGAAAAACTGTTTTTT.

The genes are TRBV7-2 and TRBJ1-2; 7 bases match TRBD1. The germline gives CDR1 SGHTA, CDR2 FQGNSA. V shed 2 bases and J 8 bases; nucleotides not matched to a gene: 11. The CDR3 is made up of 15 amino acids. CDR3 sequence reads: CASSLNQGGLGGYTF. The CDR3 DNA is TGTGCCAGCAGCTTAAATCAAGGGGGCCTCGGCGGCTACACCTTC.

The chain has TRBV6-5 and TRBJ2-7, with 7 bases identical to TRBD1. The CDR3 sequence is 13 residues long. Germline CDR1 is MNHEY and CDR2 is SVGAGI. Trimming took 6 bases from V and 3 from J; bases not matched to a gene: 5. The CDR3 DNA reads TGTGCCAGCAGGCCGACAGGGTACTACGAGCAGTACTTC. It yields the protein CASRPTGYYEQYF.

CDR3 coding DNA: TGTGCCAGCAGGGCCGCTGGCTATGGCTACACCTTC. It encodes CASRAAGYGYTF. The chain couples TRBV6-6 to TRBJ1-2; D uncertain. Trimming removed 6 bases from V and 4 bases from J, with 9 bases in between. The CDR3 totals 12 residues. Germline V gene sequence: CDR1 MNHNY, CDR2 SVGAGI (reference sequence).

The J gene is TRBJ1-2, the V gene TRBV15; no clear D. Per germline, CDR1 LNHNV and CDR2 YYDKDF (reference sequence). This CDR3 spans 15 amino acids. The V gene lost 0 bases and the J gene lost 2 bases, with 10 bases spanning the gap. DNA of the CDR3: TGTGCCACCAGCAGAGATCACACGCAGAACTATGGCTACACCTTC. Protein sequence: CATSRDHTQNYGYTF. Based on the CDR3 plus reference TRBV15 and TRBJ1-2, the full variable domain is DAMVIQNPRYQVTQFGKPVTLSCSQTLNHNVMYWYQQKSSQAPKLLFHYYDKDFNNEADTPDNFQSRRPNTSFCFLDIRSPGLGDTAMYLCATSRDHTQNYGYTFGSGTRLTVV.

The V gene is TRBV5-1, the J gene TRBJ2-7; 8 nucleotides match TRBD2. With 4 bases clipped from V and 4 bases from J, the junction kept 7 bases outside the gene matches. The germline CDR1 and CDR2 sequences are SGHRS and YFSETQ. CDR3 length: 14 amino acids. As DNA, the CDR3 is TGCGCCAGCAGCGAAACTAGCGGATCGTACGAGCAGTACTTC. It is translated as CASSETSGSYEQYF.

This rearrangement joins TRBV27 to TRBJ1-5; D perhaps matches TRBD1 (5 bases). Germline V CDR1 and CDR2: MNHEY, SMNVEV (reference sequence). This CDR3 comprises 15 residues. V was trimmed by 6 bases and J by 4 bases, leaving 16 bases between them. CDR3: CASRPPGLTNQPQHF. CDR3 nucleotides: TGTGCCAGCAGACCGCCGGGACTCACGAATCAGCCCCAGCATTTT.

This clone has just a few counts. The rearrangement joins TRBV7-8 to TRBJ1-1; D is undetermined. Germline V gene sequence: CDR1 SGHVS, CDR2 FQNEAQ. V lost 1 base and J lost 8, with 11 bases in between. CDR3 length: 13 amino acids. CDR3: CASSLGLGAEAFF. In DNA form, the CDR3 reads TGTGCCAGCAGCTTAGGACTGGGTGCAGAAGCTTTCTTT.

The V gene is TRBV5-1, the J gene TRBJ1-5; D is undetermined. Germline CDR1 reads SGHRS; CDR2 reads YFSETQ. V was cut by 1 base and J by 0 bases, with 17 bases left in between. The CDR3 has 18 residues. In DNA form, the CDR3 reads TGCGCCAGCAGCTTGCGGGGTTATTGGGCAAATAGCAATCAGCCCCAGCATTTT. Protein: CASSLRGYWANSNQPQHF.